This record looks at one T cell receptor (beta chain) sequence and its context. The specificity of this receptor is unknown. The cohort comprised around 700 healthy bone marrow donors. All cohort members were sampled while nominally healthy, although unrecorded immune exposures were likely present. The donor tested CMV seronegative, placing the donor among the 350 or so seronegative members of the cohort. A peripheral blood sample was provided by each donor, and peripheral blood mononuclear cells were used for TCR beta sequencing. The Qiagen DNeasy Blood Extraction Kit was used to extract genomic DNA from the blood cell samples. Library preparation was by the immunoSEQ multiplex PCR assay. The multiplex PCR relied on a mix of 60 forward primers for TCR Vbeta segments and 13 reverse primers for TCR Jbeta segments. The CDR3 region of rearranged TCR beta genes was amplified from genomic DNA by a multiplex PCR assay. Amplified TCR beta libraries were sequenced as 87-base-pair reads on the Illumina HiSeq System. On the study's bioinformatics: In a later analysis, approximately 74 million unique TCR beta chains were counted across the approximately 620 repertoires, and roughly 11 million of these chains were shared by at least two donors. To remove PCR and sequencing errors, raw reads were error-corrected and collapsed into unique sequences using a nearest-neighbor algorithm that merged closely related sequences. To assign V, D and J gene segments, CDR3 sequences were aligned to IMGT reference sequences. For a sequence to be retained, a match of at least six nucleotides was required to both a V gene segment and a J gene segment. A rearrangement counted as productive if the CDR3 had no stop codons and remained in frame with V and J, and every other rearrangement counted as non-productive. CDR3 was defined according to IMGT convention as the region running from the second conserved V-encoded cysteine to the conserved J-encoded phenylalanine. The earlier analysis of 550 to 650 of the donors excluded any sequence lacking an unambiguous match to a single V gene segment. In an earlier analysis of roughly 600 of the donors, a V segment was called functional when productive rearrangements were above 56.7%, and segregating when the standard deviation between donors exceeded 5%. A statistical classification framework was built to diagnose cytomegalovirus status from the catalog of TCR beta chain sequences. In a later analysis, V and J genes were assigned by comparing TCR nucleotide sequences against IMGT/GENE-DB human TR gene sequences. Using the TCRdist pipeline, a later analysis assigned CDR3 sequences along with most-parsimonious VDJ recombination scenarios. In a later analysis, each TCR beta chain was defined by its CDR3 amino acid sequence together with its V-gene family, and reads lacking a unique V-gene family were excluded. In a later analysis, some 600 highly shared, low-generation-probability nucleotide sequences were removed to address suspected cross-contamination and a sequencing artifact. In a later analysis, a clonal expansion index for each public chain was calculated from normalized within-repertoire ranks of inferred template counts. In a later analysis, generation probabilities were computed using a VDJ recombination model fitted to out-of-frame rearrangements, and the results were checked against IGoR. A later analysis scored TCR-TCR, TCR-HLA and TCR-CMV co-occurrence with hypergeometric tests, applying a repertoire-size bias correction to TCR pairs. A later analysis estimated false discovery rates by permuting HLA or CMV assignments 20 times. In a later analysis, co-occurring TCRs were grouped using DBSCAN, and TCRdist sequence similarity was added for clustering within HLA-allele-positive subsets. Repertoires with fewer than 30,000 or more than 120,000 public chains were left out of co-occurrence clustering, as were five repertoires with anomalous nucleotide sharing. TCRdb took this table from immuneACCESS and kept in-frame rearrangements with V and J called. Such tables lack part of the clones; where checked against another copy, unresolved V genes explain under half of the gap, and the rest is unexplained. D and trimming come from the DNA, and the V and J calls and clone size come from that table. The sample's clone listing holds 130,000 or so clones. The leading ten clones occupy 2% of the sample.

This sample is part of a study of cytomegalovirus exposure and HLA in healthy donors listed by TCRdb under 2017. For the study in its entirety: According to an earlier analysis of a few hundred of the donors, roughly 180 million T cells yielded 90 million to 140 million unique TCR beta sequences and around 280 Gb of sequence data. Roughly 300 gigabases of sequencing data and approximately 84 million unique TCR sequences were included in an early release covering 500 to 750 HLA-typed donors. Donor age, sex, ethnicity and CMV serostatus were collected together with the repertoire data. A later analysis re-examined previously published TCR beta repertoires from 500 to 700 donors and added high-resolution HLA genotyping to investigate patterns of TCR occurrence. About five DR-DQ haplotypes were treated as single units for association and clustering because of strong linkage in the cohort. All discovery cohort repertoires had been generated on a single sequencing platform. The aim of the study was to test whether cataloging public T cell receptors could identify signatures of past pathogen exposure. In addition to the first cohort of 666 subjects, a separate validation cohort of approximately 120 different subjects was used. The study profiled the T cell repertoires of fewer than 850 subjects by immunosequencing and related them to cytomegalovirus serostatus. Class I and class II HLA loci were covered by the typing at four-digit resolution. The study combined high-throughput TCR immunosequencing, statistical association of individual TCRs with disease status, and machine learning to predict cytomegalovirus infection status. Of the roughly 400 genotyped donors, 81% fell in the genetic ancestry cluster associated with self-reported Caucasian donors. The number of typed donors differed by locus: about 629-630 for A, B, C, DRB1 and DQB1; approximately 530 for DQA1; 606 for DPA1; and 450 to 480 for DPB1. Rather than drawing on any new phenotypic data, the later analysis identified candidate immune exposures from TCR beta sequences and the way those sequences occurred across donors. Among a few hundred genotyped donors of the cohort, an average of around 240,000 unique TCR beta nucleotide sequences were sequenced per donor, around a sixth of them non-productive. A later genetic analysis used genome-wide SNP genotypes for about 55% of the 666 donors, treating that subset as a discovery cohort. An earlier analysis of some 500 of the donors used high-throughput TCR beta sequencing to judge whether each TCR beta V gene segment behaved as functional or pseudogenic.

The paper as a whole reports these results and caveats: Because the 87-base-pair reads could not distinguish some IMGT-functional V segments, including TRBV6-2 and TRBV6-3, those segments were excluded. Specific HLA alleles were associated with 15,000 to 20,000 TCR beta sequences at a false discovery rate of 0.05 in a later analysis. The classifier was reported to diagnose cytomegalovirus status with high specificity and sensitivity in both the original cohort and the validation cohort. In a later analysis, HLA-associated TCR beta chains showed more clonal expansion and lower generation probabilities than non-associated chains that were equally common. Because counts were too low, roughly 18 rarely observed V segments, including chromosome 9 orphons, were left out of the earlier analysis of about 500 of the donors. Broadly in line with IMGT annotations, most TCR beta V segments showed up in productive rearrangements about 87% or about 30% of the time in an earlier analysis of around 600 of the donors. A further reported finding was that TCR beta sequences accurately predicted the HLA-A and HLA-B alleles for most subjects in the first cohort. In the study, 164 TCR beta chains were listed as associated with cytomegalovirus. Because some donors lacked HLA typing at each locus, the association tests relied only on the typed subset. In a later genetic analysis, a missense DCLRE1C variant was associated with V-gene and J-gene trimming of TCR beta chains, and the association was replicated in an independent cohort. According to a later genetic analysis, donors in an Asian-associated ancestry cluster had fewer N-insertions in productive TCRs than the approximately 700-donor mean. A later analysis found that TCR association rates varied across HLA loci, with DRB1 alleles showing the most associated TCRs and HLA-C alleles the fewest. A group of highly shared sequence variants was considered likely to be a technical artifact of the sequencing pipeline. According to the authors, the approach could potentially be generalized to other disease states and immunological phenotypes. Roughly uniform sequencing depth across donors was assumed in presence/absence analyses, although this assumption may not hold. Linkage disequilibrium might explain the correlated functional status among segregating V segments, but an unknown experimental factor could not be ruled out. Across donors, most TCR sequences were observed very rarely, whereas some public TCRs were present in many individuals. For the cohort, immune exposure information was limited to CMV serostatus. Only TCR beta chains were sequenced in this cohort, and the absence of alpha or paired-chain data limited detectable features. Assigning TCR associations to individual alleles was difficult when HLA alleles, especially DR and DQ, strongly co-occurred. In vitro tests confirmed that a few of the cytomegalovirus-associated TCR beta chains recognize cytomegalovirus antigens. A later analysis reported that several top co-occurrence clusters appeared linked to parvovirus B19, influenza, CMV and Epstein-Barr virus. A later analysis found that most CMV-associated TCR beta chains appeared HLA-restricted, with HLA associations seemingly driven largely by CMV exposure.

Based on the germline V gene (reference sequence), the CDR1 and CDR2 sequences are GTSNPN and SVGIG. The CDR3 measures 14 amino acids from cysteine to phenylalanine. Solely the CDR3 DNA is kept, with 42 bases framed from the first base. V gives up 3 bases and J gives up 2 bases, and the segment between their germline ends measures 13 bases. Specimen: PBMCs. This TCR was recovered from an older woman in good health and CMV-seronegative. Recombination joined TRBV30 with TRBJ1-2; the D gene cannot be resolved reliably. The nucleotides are TGTGCCTGGAGACGAGCAGGCCTGAACTATGGCTACACCTTC. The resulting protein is CAWRRAGLNYGYTF.